The TCR beta chain described here comes from a study of blood T cell repertoires in COVID-19. In its sample, this clone was seen many times. Other DNA sequences within the sample encode an identical CDR3. How the authors handled the data: Reference gene primer amplification yielded estimated nucleated cell counts. The repertoire was sequenced with immunoSEQ multiplex PCR; TCRdb's copy has only in-frame clones and lacks some. That table furnishes V, J and clone size, whereas the DNA furnished D and trimming. Of 300,000 to 400,000 clones listed, about nine tenths are singletons. The V gene's germline CDR1 is LNHDA and CDR2 SQIVND (reference sequence). Trimming pared 4 bases from V and 1 base from J, leaving 10 bases between. The CDR3 length is 14 residues.

This clonotype was obtained from a woman aged 50 to 60 with COVID-19, enrolled during active disease. The specimen sequenced was peripheral blood. The chain employs TRBV19 and TRBJ1-1; D remains unclear. In DNA, the CDR3 is TGTGCCAGTAGTAGAACAACAGCGAACACTGAAGCTTTCTTT. It is translated as CASSRTTANTEAFF. Full variable domain (outside the CDR3, taken from reference TRBV19 and TRBJ1-1): DGGITQSPKYLFRKEGQNVTLSCEQNLNHDAMYWYRQDPGQGLRLIYYSQIVNDFQKGDIAEGYSVSREKKESFPLTVTSAQKNPTAFYLCASSRTTANTEAFFGQGTRLTVV.